This TCR beta chain was recorded in a study of cytomegalovirus exposure and HLA in healthy donors. Study-level results: Some segments of the V type, notably TRBV6-2 and TRBV6-3, were excluded as indistinguishable. In a later analysis, HLA-C alleles had the fewest associated TCRs, DRB1 alleles the most. Among CMV-associated TCR beta chains, most appeared HLA-restricted in a later analysis.

This CDR3 contains 14 residues. Germline V gene lookup returns CDR1 ENHRY and CDR2 SYGVKD. The ends were cut back, 10 bases at V and 0 bases at J, with 13 bases in the middle. Regarding donors, all were healthy bone marrow donors. With 60 Vbeta and 13 Jbeta primers, the PCR was carried out. Repertoires were generated with immunoSEQ multiplex PCR, while TCRdb's copy carries only in-frame clones and drops some. The data show some 160,000 clones, 76% seen once. Concerning this clone itself: What it binds is not known.

The clonotype originates from a woman between 40 and 55 years old in good health and CMV-seronegative. The material sequenced was PBMCs. The chain joins TRBV10-3 to TRBJ1-5; D remains ambiguous. The CDR3 sequence is CATTVLYSNQPQHF. CDR3 nucleotides: TGTGCCACCACTGTCTTATATAGCAATCAGCCCCAGCATTTT.